The sequence of this T cell receptor (beta chain) was determined in a study of T-cell memory formation after mild COVID-19. As for the study in general: Clustering of TCRs was largely donor specific. Study conclusions and caveats: Clones contracting day 15 to 85 were balanced CD4/CD8; later expanders leaned CD4+. Specificity for SARS-CoV-2 was not confirmed among the second-wave clones peaking on day 37.

Amplification by 5'RACE using constant-segment primers produced TCR alpha and TCR beta cDNA libraries that carried sample barcodes and UMIs. TCRdb called the 5' RACE reads again in MiXCR, with one record for every CDR3 protein. The sample has about 320,000 distinct CDR3 sequences, over 11% seen once. This clonotype appeared once. As yet, its antigen is unknown. The CDR3 is 13 residues long. The germline V gene encodes CDR1 LNHDA and CDR2 SQIVND (reference sequence). After removal of 3 bases from V and 3 bases from J, the junction contained 0 bases not matched to a gene. Sequencing was performed on PBMCs or a T cell subset sorted from them (not recorded which). This clonotype originated in a man aged 18-30 years who had mild COVID-19 (a few samples of this study predate the infection). Cell type and time point are not known. The V and J genes are TRBV19 and TRBJ2-7, with 9 bases that match TRBD1. The CDR3 sequence is CASSMGQGYEQYF. CDR3 bases: TGTGCCAGTAGTATGGGACAGGGCTACGAGCAGTACTTC.